This TCR beta chain was profiled in a study of control samples from healthy donors and cancer patients. Germline assignment: CDR1 MNHEY and CDR2 SMNVEV (reference sequence). Between the trimmed V and J ends, which lost 1 base and 4 bases, there was a span of 10 bases. The CDR3 is 14 amino acids. Remarks on this clone: Within the sample, other DNA sequences also encode this same CDR3.

Sequencing used immunoSEQ multiplex PCR; TCRdb keeps in-frame clones, though not all of them. The sample records about 180,000 clones, 90% being singletons. This clonotype was obtained from a woman between 45 and 65 years old in good health. The sequenced sample consisted of blood. The rearrangement joins TRBV27 to TRBJ1-1; TRBD1 is a possible D gene (5 bases). The CDR3 region has the DNA TGTGCCAGCAGTTTATATCAGGGTTCCACTGAAGCTTTCTTT. Translation gives CASSLYQGSTEAFF.